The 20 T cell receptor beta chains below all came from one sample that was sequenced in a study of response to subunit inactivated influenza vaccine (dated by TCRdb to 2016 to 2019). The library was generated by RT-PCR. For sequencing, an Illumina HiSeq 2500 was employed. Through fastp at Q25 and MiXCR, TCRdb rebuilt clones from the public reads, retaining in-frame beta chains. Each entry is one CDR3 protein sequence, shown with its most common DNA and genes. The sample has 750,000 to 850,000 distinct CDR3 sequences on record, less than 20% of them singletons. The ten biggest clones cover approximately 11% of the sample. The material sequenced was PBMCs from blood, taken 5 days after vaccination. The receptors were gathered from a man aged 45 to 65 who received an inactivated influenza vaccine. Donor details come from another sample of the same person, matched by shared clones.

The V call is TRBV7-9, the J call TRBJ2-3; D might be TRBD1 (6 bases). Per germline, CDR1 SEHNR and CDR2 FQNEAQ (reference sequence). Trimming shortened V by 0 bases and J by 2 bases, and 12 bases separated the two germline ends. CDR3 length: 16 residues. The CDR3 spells CASSLAEGHPTDTQYF. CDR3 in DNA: TGTGCCAGCAGCTTAGCTGAGGGACACCCCACAGATACGCAGTATTTT. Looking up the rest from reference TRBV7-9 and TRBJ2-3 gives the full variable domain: DTGVSQNPRHKITKRGQNVTFRCDPISEHNRLYWYRQTLGQGPEFLTYFQNEAQLEKSRLLSDRFSAERPKGSFSTLEIQRTEQGDSAMYLCASSLAEGHPTDTQYFGPGTRLTVL.

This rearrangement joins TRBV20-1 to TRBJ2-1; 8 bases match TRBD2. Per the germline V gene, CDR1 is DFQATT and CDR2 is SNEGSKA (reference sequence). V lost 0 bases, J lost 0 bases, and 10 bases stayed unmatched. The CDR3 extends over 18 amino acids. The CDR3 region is CSARDPLAGLSSYNEQFF. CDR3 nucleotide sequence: TGCAGTGCTAGAGATCCGCTAGCGGGCCTCAGCTCCTACAATGAGCAGTTCTTC.

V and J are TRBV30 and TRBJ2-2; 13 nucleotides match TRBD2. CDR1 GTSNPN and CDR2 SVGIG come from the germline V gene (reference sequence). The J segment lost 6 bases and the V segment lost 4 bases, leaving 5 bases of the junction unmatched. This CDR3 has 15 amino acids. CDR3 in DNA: TGTGCCTGGAACCCAGGACTAGCGGGAGCCGGGGAGCTGTTTTTT. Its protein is CAWNPGLAGAGELFF.

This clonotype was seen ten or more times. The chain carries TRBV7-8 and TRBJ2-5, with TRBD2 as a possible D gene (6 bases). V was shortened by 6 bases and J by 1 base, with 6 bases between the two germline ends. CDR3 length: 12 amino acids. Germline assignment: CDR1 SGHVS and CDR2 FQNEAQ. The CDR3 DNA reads TGTGCCAGCAGGGGGGGCCAAGAGACCCAGTACTTC. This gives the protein CASRGGQETQYF.

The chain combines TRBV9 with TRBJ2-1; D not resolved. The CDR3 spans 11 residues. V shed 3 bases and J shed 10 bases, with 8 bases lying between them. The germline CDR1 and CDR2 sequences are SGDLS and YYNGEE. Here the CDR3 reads CASSDMEEQFF. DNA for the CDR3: TGTGCCAGCAGCGATATGGAAGAGCAGTTCTTC. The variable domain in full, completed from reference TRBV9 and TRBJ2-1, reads DSGVTQTPKHLITATGQRVTLRCSPRSGDLSVYWYQQSLDQGLQFLIQYYNGEERAKGNILERFSAQQFPDLHSELNLSSLELGDSALYFCASSDMEEQFFGPGTRLTVL.

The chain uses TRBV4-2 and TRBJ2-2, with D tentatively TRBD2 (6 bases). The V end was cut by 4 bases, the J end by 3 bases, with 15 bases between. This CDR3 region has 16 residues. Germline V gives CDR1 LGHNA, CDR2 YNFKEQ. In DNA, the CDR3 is TGTGCCAGCAGCCTGGTCGCGGGGTTCGACACCGGGGAGCTGTTTTTT. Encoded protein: CASSLVAGFDTGELFF.

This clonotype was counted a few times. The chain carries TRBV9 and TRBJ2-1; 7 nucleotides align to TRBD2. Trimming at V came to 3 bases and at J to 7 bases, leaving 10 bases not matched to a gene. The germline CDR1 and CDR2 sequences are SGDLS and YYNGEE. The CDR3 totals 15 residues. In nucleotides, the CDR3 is TGTGCCAGCAGCGACCTAGCGGCCTCTGGGAATGAGCAGTTCTTC. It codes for CASSDLAASGNEQFF.

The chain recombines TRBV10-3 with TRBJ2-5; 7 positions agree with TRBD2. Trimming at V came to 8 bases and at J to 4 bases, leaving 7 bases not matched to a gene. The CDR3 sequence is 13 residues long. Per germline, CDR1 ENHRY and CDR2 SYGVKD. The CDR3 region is CAISPGGGETQYF. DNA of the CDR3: TGTGCCATCTCCCCGGGAGGAGGAGAGACCCAGTACTTC.

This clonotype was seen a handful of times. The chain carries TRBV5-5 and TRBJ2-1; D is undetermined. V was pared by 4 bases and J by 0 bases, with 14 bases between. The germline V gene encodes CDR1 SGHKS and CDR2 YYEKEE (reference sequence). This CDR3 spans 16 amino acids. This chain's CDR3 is CASSVIENFSYNEQFF. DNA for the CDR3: TGTGCCAGCAGCGTGATAGAGAACTTCTCCTACAATGAGCAGTTCTTC. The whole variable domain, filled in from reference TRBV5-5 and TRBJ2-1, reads DAGVTQSPTHLIKTRGQQVTLRCSPISGHKSVSWYQQVLGQGPQFIFQYYEKEERGRGNFPDRFSARQFPNYSSELNVNALLLGDSALYLCASSVIENFSYNEQFFGPGTRLTVL.

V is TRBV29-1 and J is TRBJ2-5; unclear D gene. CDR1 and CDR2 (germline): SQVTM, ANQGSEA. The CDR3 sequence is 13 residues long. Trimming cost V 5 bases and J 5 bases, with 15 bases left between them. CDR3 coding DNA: TGCAGCGTTCTTTCTTCCCTCCAGGAGACCCAGTACTTC. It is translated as CSVLSSLQETQYF.

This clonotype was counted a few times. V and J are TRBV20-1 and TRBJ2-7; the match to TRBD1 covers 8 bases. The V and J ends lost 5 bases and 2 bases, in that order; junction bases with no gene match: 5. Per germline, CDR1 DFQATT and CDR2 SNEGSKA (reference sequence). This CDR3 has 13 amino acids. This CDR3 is CSAQTGAPYEQYF. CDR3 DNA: TGCAGTGCTCAGACAGGGGCCCCCTACGAGCAGTACTTC.

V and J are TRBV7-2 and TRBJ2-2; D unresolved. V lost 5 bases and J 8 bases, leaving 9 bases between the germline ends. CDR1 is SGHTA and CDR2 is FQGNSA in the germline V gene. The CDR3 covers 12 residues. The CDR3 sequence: CASSPLMGELFF. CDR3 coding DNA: TGTGCCAGCAGCCCCCTTATGGGGGAGCTGTTTTTT.

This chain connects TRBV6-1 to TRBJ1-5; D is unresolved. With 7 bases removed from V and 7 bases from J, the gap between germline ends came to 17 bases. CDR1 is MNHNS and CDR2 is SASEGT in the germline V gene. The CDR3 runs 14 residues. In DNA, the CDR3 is TGTGCCAGCAAGCTTGGGCCCCACGGGCAGCCCCAGCATTTT. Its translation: CASKLGPHGQPQHF.

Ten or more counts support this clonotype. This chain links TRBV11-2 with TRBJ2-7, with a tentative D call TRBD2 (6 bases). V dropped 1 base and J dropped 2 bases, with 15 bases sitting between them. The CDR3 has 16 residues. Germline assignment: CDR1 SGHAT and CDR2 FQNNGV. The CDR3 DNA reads TGTGCCAGCAGCTTAGGTTTCCTGGCGGGGACCTACGAGCAGTACTTC. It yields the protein CASSLGFLAGTYEQYF.

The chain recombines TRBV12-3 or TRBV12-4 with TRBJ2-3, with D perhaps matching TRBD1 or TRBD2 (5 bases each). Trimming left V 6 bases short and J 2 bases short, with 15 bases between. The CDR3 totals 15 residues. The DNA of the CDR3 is TGTGCCAGCAGCCCGTCGGGACCCTACACAGATACGCAGTATTTT. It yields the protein CASSPSGPYTDTQYF.

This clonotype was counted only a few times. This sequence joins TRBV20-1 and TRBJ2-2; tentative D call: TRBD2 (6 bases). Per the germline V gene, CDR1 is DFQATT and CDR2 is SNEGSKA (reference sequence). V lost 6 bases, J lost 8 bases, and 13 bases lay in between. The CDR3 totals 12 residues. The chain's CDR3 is CSAETRTGELFF. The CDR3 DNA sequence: TGCAGTGCCGAGACTAGGACTGGGGAGCTGTTTTTT.

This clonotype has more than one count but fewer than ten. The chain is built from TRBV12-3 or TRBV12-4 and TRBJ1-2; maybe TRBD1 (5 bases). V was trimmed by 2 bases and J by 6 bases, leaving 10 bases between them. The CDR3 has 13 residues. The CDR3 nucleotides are TGTGCCAGCAGTTTACAGGGTCGCAATGGCTACACCTTC. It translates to CASSLQGRNGYTF.

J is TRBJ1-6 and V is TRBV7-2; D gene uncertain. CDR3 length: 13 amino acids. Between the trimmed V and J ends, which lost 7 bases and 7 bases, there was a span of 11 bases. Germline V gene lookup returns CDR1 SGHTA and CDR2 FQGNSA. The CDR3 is CASTITGNSPLHF. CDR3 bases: TGTGCCAGCACCATTACGGGGAATTCACCCCTCCACTTT.

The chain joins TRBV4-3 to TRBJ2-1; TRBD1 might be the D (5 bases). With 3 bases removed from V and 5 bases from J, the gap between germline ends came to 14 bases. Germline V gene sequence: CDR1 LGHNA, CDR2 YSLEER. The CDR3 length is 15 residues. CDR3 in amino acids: CASSHVRGQNNEQFF. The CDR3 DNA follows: TGCGCCAGCAGCCATGTCCGCGGACAAAACAATGAGCAGTTCTTC.

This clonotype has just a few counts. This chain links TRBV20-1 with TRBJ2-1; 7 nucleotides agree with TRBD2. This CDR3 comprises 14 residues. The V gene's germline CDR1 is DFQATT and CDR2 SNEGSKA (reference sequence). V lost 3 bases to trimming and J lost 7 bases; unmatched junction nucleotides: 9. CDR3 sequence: CSARAYGRINEQFF. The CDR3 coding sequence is TGCAGTGCTAGGGCCTACGGGAGGATAAATGAGCAGTTCTTC.